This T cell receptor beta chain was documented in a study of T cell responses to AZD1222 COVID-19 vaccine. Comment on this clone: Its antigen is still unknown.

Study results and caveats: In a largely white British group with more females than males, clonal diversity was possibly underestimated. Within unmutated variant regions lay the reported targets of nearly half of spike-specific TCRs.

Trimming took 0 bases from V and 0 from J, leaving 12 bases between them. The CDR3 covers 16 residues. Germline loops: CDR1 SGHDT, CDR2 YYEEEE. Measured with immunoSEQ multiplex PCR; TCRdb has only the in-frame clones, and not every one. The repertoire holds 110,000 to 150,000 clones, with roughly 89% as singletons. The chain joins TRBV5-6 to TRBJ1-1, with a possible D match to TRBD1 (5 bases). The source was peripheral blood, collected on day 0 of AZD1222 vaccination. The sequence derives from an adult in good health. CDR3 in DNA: TGTGCCAGCAGCTTGGGGGGGATACCCTTGAACACTGAAGCTTTCTTT. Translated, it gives CASSLGGIPLNTEAFF.